This TCR beta chain was recorded in a study of T cell repertoires in cytomegalovirus infection. Across the whole study: Matching HLA type, along with CMV infection, was indicated by public TCR beta signatures.

Deletions cut 4 bases from V and 2 bases from J, with 10 bases between. The CDR3 consists of 14 residues. CDR1 is SGHVS and CDR2 is FNYEAQ in the germline V gene. TCRdb re-derived calls from the reads in MiXCR, one entry per CDR3 protein. The table includes hundreds of thousands of distinct CDR3 sequences, 42% detected once. As for this clonotype: What it binds is unknown.

The sequence came from a human donor in good health (CMV status not recorded). Some clones in this sample may be carry-over from other donors' samples. The V and J genes are TRBV7-6 and TRBJ2-3; a possible D gene is TRBD2 (6 bases). The sample in question was cultured PBMCs, obtained from culture after CMV antigen stimulation. The CDR3 loop reads CASSSRGFTDTQYF. CDR3 in DNA: TGTGCCAGCAGCTCCCGGGGGTTCACAGATACGCAGTATTTT.